The sample holds a few counts of the clone carrying this TCR beta chain. Its antigen is not identified. The data were taken from a study of post-analysis software for immune sequencing data. Study findings and constraints: A significant reduction in normalized Chao1 diversity was observed in multiple sclerosis patients versus controls. Relative to controls, patients had about five TRBV segments at higher frequency, with TRBV5-6, TRBV5-1 and TRBV20-1 among these.

Prepared libraries of TCR beta cDNA carried unique molecular identifiers. T cells numbering about 0.85 to 10 million gave rise to roughly 0.5 million cDNA molecules. TCRdb called the PCR reads again in MiXCR, with one record for every CDR3 protein. The data contain over 700,000 distinct CDR3 sequences, roughly 27% of them singletons. The V gene lost 4 bases and the J gene lost 9 bases, with 20 bases spanning the gap. The CDR3 covers 15 residues. CDR1 is SGDLS, CDR2 YYNGEE, per germline. This receptor was identified in a girl aged 10 to 17 with multiple sclerosis. The rearrangement joins TRBV9 to TRBJ2-1; no clear D gene. The sequencing sample was made of blood. CDR3 coding DNA: TGTGCCAGCAGCCCAGTTGGGGTCCCCGCGCGTGAGCAGTTCTTC. Protein sequence: CASSPVGVPAREQFF.